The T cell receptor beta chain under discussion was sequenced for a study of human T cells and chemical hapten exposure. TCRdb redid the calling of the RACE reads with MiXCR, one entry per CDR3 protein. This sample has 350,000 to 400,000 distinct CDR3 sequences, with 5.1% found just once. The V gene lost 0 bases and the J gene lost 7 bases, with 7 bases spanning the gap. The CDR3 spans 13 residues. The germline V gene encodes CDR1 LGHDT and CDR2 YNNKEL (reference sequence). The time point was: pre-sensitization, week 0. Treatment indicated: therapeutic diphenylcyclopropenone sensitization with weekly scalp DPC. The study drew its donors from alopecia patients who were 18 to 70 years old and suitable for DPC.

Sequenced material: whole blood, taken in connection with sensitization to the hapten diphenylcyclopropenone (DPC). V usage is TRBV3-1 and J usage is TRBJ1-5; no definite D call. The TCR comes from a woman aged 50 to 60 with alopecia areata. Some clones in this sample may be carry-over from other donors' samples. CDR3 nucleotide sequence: TGTGCCAGCAGCCAAGATGTGGTCCAGCCCCAGCATTTT. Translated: CASSQDVVQPQHF.